What follows describes a single T cell receptor (beta chain). Its target is not known. Recipients boosted at about 4 weeks or about 12 weeks are pooled. The CDR3 is 15 amino acids. V shed 4 bases and J shed 0 bases, with 12 bases lying between them. Looked up from germline, CDR1 is SGHRS and CDR2 is YFSETQ. This entry is derived from a study of T cell responses to AZD1222 COVID-19 vaccine. The protocol was immunoSEQ multiplex PCR, while the TCRdb copy is restricted to in-frame clones and leaves out a portion. The sample includes roughly 150,000 clones, roughly 91% of them seen just once. Study-wide findings and caveats: There were mostly white British donors and more females than males, and clonal diversity was possibly underestimated. The study sampled repertoires only after the peak T cell response. Spike-specific TCR depth and breadth grew after two AZD1222 doses.

The sequenced sample was peripheral blood, obtained 28 days after the second AZD1222 dose. The sequence came from an adult who received the AZD1222 COVID-19 vaccine. V gene TRBV5-1 combines with J gene TRBJ2-3, with D perhaps given as TRBD1 or TRBD2 (5 bases each). This CDR3 is CASSDGTASTDTQYF. The CDR3 nucleotides are TGCGCCAGCAGCGACGGGACGGCTAGCACAGATACGCAGTATTTT. The full variable domain, in which reference TRBV5-1 and TRBJ2-3 provide the parts outside the CDR3, is KAGVTQTPRYLIKTRGQQVTLSCSPISGHRSVSWYQQTPGQGLQFLFEYFSETQRNKGNFPGRFSGRQFSNSRSEMNVSTLELGDSALYLCASSDGTASTDTQYFGPGTRLTVL.